The 17 T cell receptor beta chains reported below all come from one sample, sequenced in a study of T cell responses to AZD1222 COVID-19 vaccine. Method: immunoSEQ multiplex PCR; TCRdb's copy keeps in-frame clones and lacks some. The sample lists approximately 150,000 clones, about 91% occurring once. Sequenced here: peripheral blood, sampled on day 0 of AZD1222 vaccination. All receptors come from an adult in good health.

The chain is built from TRBV24-1 and TRBJ2-3, with D perhaps TRBD1 or TRBD2 (5 bases each). The CDR3 covers 15 residues. Germline assignment: CDR1 KGHDR and CDR2 SFDVKD. Trimming removed 2 bases from V and 0 bases from J, with 8 bases in between. The chain's CDR3 is CATSDSGRSTDTQYF. The CDR3 nucleotides read TGTGCCACCAGTGATTCGGGACGTAGCACAGATACGCAGTATTTT.

V is TRBV10-2 and J is TRBJ1-1, with D unresolved. Between the trimmed V and J ends, which lost 8 bases and 1 base, there was a span of 20 bases. CDR3 length equals 16 residues. Germline V lookup: CDR1 WSHSY, CDR2 SAAADI. The DNA for the CDR3 is TGCGCCAGCCGTCGGGTGGCCGCGACGAAGAACACTGAAGCTTTCTTT. Encoded protein: CASRRVAATKNTEAFF.

The rearrangement uses TRBV28 and TRBJ2-1; 8 nucleotides line up with TRBD2. The CDR3 has 18 residues. J was trimmed by 1 base and V by 5 bases; bases with no gene match: 13. The germline gives CDR1 MDHEN, CDR2 SYDVKM. The CDR3 loop reads CASSQEVAGRGSYNEQFF. CDR3 sequence (DNA): TGTGCCAGCAGTCAGGAGGTAGCGGGGCGGGGATCCTACAATGAGCAGTTCTTC.

The chain has TRBV10-3 and TRBJ2-7; no clear D. Germline CDR1 reads ENHRY; CDR2 reads SYGVKD. The V end was cut by 7 bases, the J end by 5 bases, with 9 bases between. The CDR3 extends over 11 amino acids. Written as DNA, the CDR3 is TGTGCCATCAAAGGGTTCGACGAGCAGTACTTC. Translation gives CAIKGFDEQYF.

The chain employs TRBV9 and TRBJ2-2; 10 bases agree with TRBD1. Germline lookup yields CDR1 SGDLS and CDR2 YYNGEE. The junction had 4 bases not matched to a gene; V was cut back by 7 bases and J by 1 base. The CDR3 is made up of 15 amino acids. This CDR3 is CASETGGENTGELFF. CDR3 in DNA: TGTGCCAGCGAGACAGGGGGCGAGAACACCGGGGAGCTGTTTTTT. The whole variable domain, remainder taken from reference TRBV9 and TRBJ2-2, is DSGVTQTPKHLITATGQRVTLRCSPRSGDLSVYWYQQSLDQGLQFLIQYYNGEERAKGNILERFSAQQFPDLHSELNLSSLELGDSALYFCASETGGENTGELFFGEGSRLTVL.

The genes are TRBV4-3 and TRBJ1-6, with 7 bases fitting TRBD1. Germline-derived CDR1 and CDR2 are LGHNA and YSLEER. V gave up 0 bases and J gave up 0 bases; unmatched junction bases: 5. This CDR3 is 18 amino acids long. CDR3 protein: CASSQDLDRSSYNSPLHF. DNA for the CDR3: TGCGCCAGCAGCCAAGATCTGGACAGGAGCTCCTATAATTCACCCCTCCACTTT.

The J gene is TRBJ2-3, the V gene TRBV27; D is unresolved. The CDR3 spans 15 residues. Deletions cut 3 bases from V and 2 bases from J, with 12 bases between. The germline V gene has CDR1 MNHEY and CDR2 SMNVEV (reference sequence). CDR3 amino acids: CASSLTASTTDTQYF. In DNA form, the CDR3 reads TGTGCCAGCAGTTTGACGGCTTCCACCACAGATACGCAGTATTTT.

The V gene is TRBV18, the J gene TRBJ2-7; TRBD1 might be the D (6 bases). CDR1 and CDR2 (germline): KGHSH, LQKENI. Trimming cost V 4 bases and J 5 bases, with 12 bases left between them. The CDR3 has 13 residues. CDR3 sequence reads: CASSRYRVDEQYF. The CDR3, as DNA: TGTGCCAGCTCACGATACAGGGTTGACGAGCAGTACTTC.

The chain uses TRBV2 and TRBJ1-2; D might be TRBD1 (5 bases). V was cut by 8 bases and J by 8 bases, with 18 bases left in between. The CDR3 loop spans 13 amino acids. Germline V gene lookup returns CDR1 SNHLY and CDR2 FYNNEI. In DNA form, the CDR3 reads TGTGCCAGCCCGTCAGGGCCTGACCCCGGCTACACCTTC. Encoded protein: CASPSGPDPGYTF.

V usage is TRBV19 and J usage is TRBJ1-5; no clear D. Trimming left V 3 bases short and J 4 bases short, with 25 bases between. The V gene's germline CDR1 is LNHDA and CDR2 SQIVND (reference sequence). The CDR3 length is 19 residues. Written as DNA, the CDR3 is TGTGCCAGTAGTATTTCCTCGGGGTTGTCATCGCTCGTTAATCAGCCCCAGCATTTT. Its translation: CASSISSGLSSLVNQPQHF.

The chain has TRBV28 and TRBJ1-5; D remains ambiguous. V was cut by 10 bases and J by 4 bases, with 17 bases left in between. Germline V lookup: CDR1 MDHEN, CDR2 SYDVKM. CDR3 length equals 14 residues. The CDR3 loop reads CATRFGILNQPQHF. CDR3 in DNA: TGTGCCACCAGGTTTGGGATACTAAATCAGCCCCAGCATTTT. The full variable domain, in which reference TRBV28 and TRBJ1-5 provide the parts outside the CDR3, is DVKVTQSSRYLVKRTGEKVFLECVQDMDHENMFWYRQDPGLGLRLIYFSYDVKMKEKGDIPEGYSVSREKKERFSLILESASTNQTSMYLCATRFGILNQPQHFGDGTRLSIL.

The J gene is TRBJ2-7, the V gene TRBV9, with D possibly being TRBD1 or TRBD2 (5 bases each). Germline lookup yields CDR1 SGDLS and CDR2 YYNGEE. CDR3 length: 15 amino acids. V was shortened by 4 bases and J by 3 bases, with 17 bases between the two germline ends. The CDR3 region has the DNA TGTGCCAGCAGCCCGGGGACCTTGGGCAACTACGAGCAGTACTTC. It encodes CASSPGTLGNYEQYF.

This clone is a singleton in its sample. The chain uses TRBV7-2 and TRBJ2-2, with D hard to call. Trimming pared 4 bases from V and 3 bases from J, leaving 15 bases between. CDR1 and CDR2 (germline): SGHTA, FQGNSA. The CDR3 runs 16 residues. CDR3 bases: TGTGCCAGCAGCTCGTCCGGCCCAAGCGACACCGGGGAGCTGTTTTTT. This translates into CASSSSGPSDTGELFF.

This clone appeared a single time. This chain connects TRBV9 to TRBJ2-7; 12 nucleotides agree with TRBD2. The CDR3 has 16 amino acids. Germline values: CDR1 SGDLS, CDR2 YYNGEE. J lost 5 bases, V lost 3 bases, and 9 bases had no gene match. In nucleotides, the CDR3 is TGTGCCAGCAGCGCCAATGCTCGGACTAGCGGGGACGAGCAGTACTTC. Translation: CASSANARTSGDEQYF. The whole variable domain, remainder taken from reference TRBV9 and TRBJ2-7, is DSGVTQTPKHLITATGQRVTLRCSPRSGDLSVYWYQQSLDQGLQFLIQYYNGEERAKGNILERFSAQQFPDLHSELNLSSLELGDSALYFCASSANARTSGDEQYFGPGTRLTVT.

The rearrangement joins TRBV28 to TRBJ1-3; tentative D call: TRBD1 (5 bases). The V end lost 1 base, the J end lost 2 bases, and 6 bases lay between the germline ends. The V gene's germline CDR1 is MDHEN and CDR2 SYDVKM. This CDR3 spans 14 amino acids. Here the CDR3 reads CASSLLGAGNTIYF. The CDR3 bases are TGTGCCAGCAGTTTATTGGGGGCTGGAAACACCATATATTTT.

Here the CDR3 DNA reads TGTGCAAGTCGCTTAGGACAGGGGGCCTATGGCTACACCTTC. Amino acids: CASRLGQGAYGYTF. J is TRBJ1-2 and V is TRBV12-2; the D call of TRBD1 is as the table states it, not checked on the DNA. TRBV12-2 is a known pseudogene. The CDR3 totals 14 residues.

This clone has more than one count but fewer than ten. The rearrangement uses TRBV21-1 and TRBJ2-2. TRBV21-1 is tagged as a pseudogene. CDR3 length equals 12 residues. CDR3 in amino acids: CASNGGTGELFF. The CDR3 nucleotides are TGTGCCAGCAATGGGGGTACCGGGGAGCTGTTTTTT.